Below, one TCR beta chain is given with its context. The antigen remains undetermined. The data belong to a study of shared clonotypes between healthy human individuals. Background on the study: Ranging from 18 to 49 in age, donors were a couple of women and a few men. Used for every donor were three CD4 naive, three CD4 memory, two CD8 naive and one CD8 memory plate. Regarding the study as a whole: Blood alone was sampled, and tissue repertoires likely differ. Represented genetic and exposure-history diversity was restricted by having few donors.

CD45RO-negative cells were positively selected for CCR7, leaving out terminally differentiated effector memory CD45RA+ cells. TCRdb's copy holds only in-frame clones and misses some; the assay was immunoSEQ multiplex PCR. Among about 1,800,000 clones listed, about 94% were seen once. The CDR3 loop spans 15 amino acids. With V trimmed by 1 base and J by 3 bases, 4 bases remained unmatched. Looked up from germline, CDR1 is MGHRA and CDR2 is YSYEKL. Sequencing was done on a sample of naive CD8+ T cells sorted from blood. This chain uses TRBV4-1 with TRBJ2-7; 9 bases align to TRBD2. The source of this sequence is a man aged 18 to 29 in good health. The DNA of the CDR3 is TGCGCCAGCAGCCAAGTCCCTAGCGGGGACTACGAGCAGTACTTC. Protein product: CASSQVPSGDYEQYF.